The next 23 T cell receptor beta chains were all read from a single sample in a study of blood T cell repertoires in COVID-19. Assay: immunoSEQ multiplex PCR; the TCRdb copy retains only in-frame clones and omits some. The table has around 86,000 clones, 75% to 90% seen once. The sample consisted of peripheral blood. These receptors all stem from a human donor in a cohort sampled during active COVID-19.

This sequence joins TRBV9 and TRBJ2-1, with D tentatively TRBD2 (6 bases). The length of the CDR3 is 13 residues. The V and J ends lost 4 bases and 10 bases respectively, with 15 bases between them. Germline-derived CDR1 and CDR2 are SGDLS and YYNGEE. The CDR3 loop reads CASSIRPGGEQFF. In nucleotides, the CDR3 is TGTGCCAGCAGCATCCGGCCCGGAGGGGAGCAGTTCTTC.

This clone was counted between two and nine times. The V call is TRBV5-1, the J call TRBJ1-2; 7 nucleotides align to TRBD1. Germline assignment: CDR1 SGHRS and CDR2 YFSETQ. The CDR3 is 15 amino acids. J lost 6 bases, V lost 3 bases, and 11 bases had no gene match. CDR3 loop: CASSSGQATRDGYTF. CDR3 DNA sequence: TGCGCCAGCAGCTCCGGACAGGCCACTAGAGATGGCTACACCTTC. Full variable domain (remainder filled in from reference TRBV5-1 and TRBJ1-2): KAGVTQTPRYLIKTRGQQVTLSCSPISGHRSVSWYQQTPGQGLQFLFEYFSETQRNKGNFPGRFSGRQFSNSRSEMNVSTLELGDSALYLCASSSGQATRDGYTFGSGTRLTVV.

This chain links TRBV6-5 with TRBJ1-1, with D maybe TRBD1 (6 bases). The germline V and J ends were trimmed by 1 base and 3 bases, with 12 bases remaining between them. CDR1 is MNHEY, CDR2 SVGAGI, per germline. The CDR3 contains 15 residues. The DNA for the CDR3 is TGTGCCAGCAGTTACTTGGGGGCAGGAGACACTGAAGCTTTCTTT. It is translated as CASSYLGAGDTEAFF.

This clone was found once. V usage is TRBV18 and J usage is TRBJ2-7; 7 bases align to TRBD1. J lost 6 bases, V lost 3 bases, and 8 bases had no gene match. CDR3 length equals 14 residues. The V gene's germline CDR1 is KGHSH and CDR2 LQKENI. This CDR3 reads CASSPQTGDGEQYF. The CDR3 DNA sequence: TGTGCCAGCTCACCTCAAACAGGGGATGGCGAGCAGTACTTC.

This clone was counted between two and nine times. V is TRBV6-6 and J is TRBJ2-7; 11 nucleotides line up with TRBD2. The CDR3 length is 17 residues. Germline trimming cut 5 bases from V and 1 base from J; bases unmatched to any gene: 10. Germline lookup yields CDR1 MNHNY and CDR2 SVGAGI (reference sequence). The CDR3 region is CASSPRTSGLKSYEQYF. Written as DNA, the CDR3 is TGTGCCAGCAGTCCCCGGACTAGCGGGTTGAAATCCTACGAGCAGTACTTC.

The chain combines TRBV7-9 with TRBJ2-5; no reliable D call. The V gene's germline CDR1 is SEHNR and CDR2 FQNEAQ (reference sequence). The V gene lost 5 bases and the J gene lost 5 bases, with 6 bases spanning the gap. This CDR3 has 11 amino acids. The CDR3 region is CASSPYETQYF. DNA of the CDR3: TGTGCCAGCAGCCCCTACGAGACCCAGTACTTC. Full variable domain (rest looked up from reference TRBV7-9 and TRBJ2-5): DTGVSQNPRHKITKRGQNVTFRCDPISEHNRLYWYRQTLGQGPEFLTYFQNEAQLEKSRLLSDRFSAERPKGSFSTLEIQRTEQGDSAMYLCASSPYETQYFGPGTRLLVL.

This rearrangement joins TRBV2 to TRBJ1-5; D remains ambiguous. The germline V gene has CDR1 SNHLY and CDR2 FYNNEI. The CDR3 is 16 residues long. V lost 5 bases and J 1 base, leaving 15 bases between the germline ends. CDR3 DNA sequence: TGTGCCAGCAGTTTGGACGGACGAGGGAGCAATCAGCCCCAGCATTTT. Its protein product is CASSLDGRGSNQPQHF.

The CDR3 is CASSYSGTPASPLHF. The CDR3 DNA is TGTGCCAGCAGTTACTCCGGGACACCGGCTTCACCCCTCCACTTT. This chain joins TRBV6-5 and TRBJ1-6; TRBD1 is a possible D gene (6 bases). From germline, CDR1 is MNHEY and CDR2 SVGAGI. V lost 0 bases and J 9 bases, leaving 12 bases between the germline ends. The CDR3 loop spans 15 amino acids.

The V call is TRBV11-1, the J call TRBJ2-1, with TRBD2 matching 11 bases. Germline V gene data show CDR1 as SGHAT and CDR2 as FQDESV (reference sequence). The trim removed 3 bases at V and 9 bases at J, leaving 4 bases unmatched. The CDR3 spans 14 residues. CDR3 loop: CASSLLAGGFEQFF. The CDR3 region has the DNA TGTGCCAGCAGCTTGCTAGCGGGGGGTTTTGAGCAGTTCTTC.

This clone has a single count. Other DNA sequences of this sample code for an identical CDR3. The CDR3 protein is CASSLGERNTEAFF. The CDR3 DNA reads as TGCGCCAGCAGCTTGGGGGAGAGGAACACTGAAGCTTTCTTT. J is TRBJ1-1 and V is TRBV5-1; no firm D call. This CDR3 is 14 amino acids long. CDR1 is SGHRS and CDR2 is YFSETQ in the germline V gene. The germline V and J ends were trimmed by 0 bases and 1 base, with 7 bases remaining between them.

This clone was recorded only once. The rearrangement links TRBV7-9 to TRBJ2-6, with TRBD1 matching 7 bases. The germline gives CDR1 SEHNR, CDR2 FQNEAQ (reference sequence). This CDR3 has 15 residues. J was trimmed by 2 bases and V by 4 bases; bases with no gene match: 2. The CDR3 DNA sequence: TGTGCCAGCAGCTACACAGGGGCTGGGGCCAACGTCCTGACTTTC. Protein sequence: CASSYTGAGANVLTF. Using reference TRBV7-9 and TRBJ2-6 for the parts outside the CDR3, the full variable domain is DTGVSQNPRHKITKRGQNVTFRCDPISEHNRLYWYRQTLGQGPEFLTYFQNEAQLEKSRLLSDRFSAERPKGSFSTLEIQRTEQGDSAMYLCASSYTGAGANVLTFGAGSRLTVL.

This clone has only one observation. The V and J genes are TRBV3-1 (or the pseudogene TRBV3-2) and TRBJ1-4; D is possibly TRBD1 (6 bases). From germline, CDR1 is LGHDT and CDR2 YNNKEL (reference sequence). CDR3 length: 13 amino acids. V gave up 8 bases and J gave up 3 bases, with 10 bases separating them. In DNA form, the CDR3 reads TGTGCCAGCCAAGGGGGACCTAATGAAAAACTGTTTTTT. It translates to CASQGGPNEKLFF.

This clone was detected a few times. The chain links TRBV7-9 to TRBJ1-5; 7 nucleotides agree with TRBD1. CDR1 and CDR2 (germline): SEHNR, FQNEAQ (reference sequence). This CDR3 comprises 15 residues. The V and J ends lost 1 base and 4 bases, in that order; junction bases with no gene match: 4. The CDR3 spells CASSLGQGLNQPQHF. The CDR3 DNA reads as TGTGCCAGCAGCTTAGGACAGGGTCTGAATCAGCCCCAGCATTTT.

The sample holds a few counts of this clone. The chain couples TRBV27 to TRBJ1-5; no definite D call. V was cut by 2 bases and J by 6 bases, with 5 bases left in between. The CDR3 has 12 amino acids. The germline V gene encodes CDR1 MNHEY and CDR2 SMNVEV (reference sequence). In nucleotides, the CDR3 is TGTGCCAGCAGTTTACGGGGTCAGCCCCAGCATTTT. Encoded protein: CASSLRGQPQHF.

The CDR3 loop is CASSQPGSGGLREKLFF. The CDR3 DNA sequence: TGTGCCAGCAGCCAACCAGGGTCAGGGGGTCTACGTGAAAAACTGTTTTTT. The chain has TRBV3-1 (or the pseudogene TRBV3-2) and TRBJ1-4; 7 positions agree with TRBD1. From germline, CDR1 is LGHDT and CDR2 YNNKEL (reference sequence). The CDR3 is 17 amino acids. The ends lost 2 bases at V and 7 bases at J; junction bases unmatched: 13.

The rearrangement joins TRBV7-2 to TRBJ2-5, with 8 bases matching TRBD2. CDR1 and CDR2 (germline): SGHTA, FQGNSA. The CDR3 covers 14 residues. V was pared by 1 base and J by 10 bases, with 8 bases of the junction left unmatched. The CDR3: CASSLGSGIGDQYF. CDR3 bases: TGTGCCAGCAGCTTAGGTAGCGGGATCGGGGACCAGTACTTC.

The rearrangement joins TRBV5-1 to TRBJ2-5; 8 nucleotides agree with TRBD2. CDR1 is SGHRS and CDR2 is YFSETQ in the germline V gene. The trim removed 4 bases at V and 7 bases at J, leaving 6 bases unmatched. CDR3 size: 13 residues. In nucleotides, the CDR3 is TGCGCCAGCAGCGTTGGACTAGCAGGGACCCAGTACTTC. Protein product: CASSVGLAGTQYF.

The chain carries TRBV29-1 and TRBJ2-1, with D possibly matching TRBD1 (5 bases). CDR1 is SQVTM and CDR2 is ANQGSEA in the germline V gene. V lost 7 bases and J 6 bases, leaving 10 bases between the germline ends. The CDR3 extends over 11 amino acids. CDR3: CSAKRGNEQFF. The CDR3, as DNA: TGCAGCGCAAAAAGGGGCAATGAGCAGTTCTTC.

This chain connects TRBV7-9 to TRBJ2-7; D remains unclear. Germline CDR1 and CDR2: SEHNR and FQNEAQ (reference sequence). This CDR3 contains 13 residues. V lost 0 bases and J lost 0, with 3 bases in between. The CDR3 DNA sequence: TGTGCCAGCAGCTTAGCGGCCTCCTACGAGCAGTACTTC. Translated, it gives CASSLAASYEQYF.

The J gene is TRBJ1-2, the V gene TRBV19, with 8 bases aligning to TRBD1. Germline trimming cut 5 bases from V and 1 base from J; bases unmatched to any gene: 3. The CDR3 is 14 residues long. The germline CDR1 and CDR2 sequences are LNHDA and SQIVND (reference sequence). The DNA for the CDR3 is TGTGCCAGTAGTGGACAGGGAAATAACTATGGCTACACCTTC. It yields the protein CASSGQGNNYGYTF.

The V call is TRBV5-1, the J call TRBJ1-4, with D maybe TRBD1 (6 bases). The CDR3 is 15 amino acids. V lost 4 bases and J lost 4, with 14 bases in between. Germline CDR1 reads SGHRS; CDR2 reads YFSETQ. CDR3 nucleotides: TGCGCCAGCAGCACAGGACAGCCCGGTAATGAAAAACTGTTTTTT. It specifies CASSTGQPGNEKLFF.

V usage is TRBV2 and J usage is TRBJ2-6; TRBD1 matches 9 bases. This CDR3 region has 16 residues. V was clipped by 7 bases and J by 0 bases; unmatched bases: 4. Germline values: CDR1 SNHLY, CDR2 FYNNEI. CDR3 DNA: TGTGCCAGCACTCGGGACAGGGTCTCTGGGGCCAACGTCCTGACTTTC. It codes for CASTRDRVSGANVLTF.

V gene TRBV30 combines with J gene TRBJ2-5; TRBD2 might be the D (5 bases). This CDR3 spans 12 amino acids. Germline V lookup: CDR1 GTSNPN, CDR2 SVGIG (reference sequence). V was clipped by 8 bases and J by 5 bases, with 15 bases between them. CDR3 amino acids: CAGETPGETQYF. For the CDR3, the DNA is TGTGCCGGAGAAACCCCGGGGGAGACCCAGTACTTC.